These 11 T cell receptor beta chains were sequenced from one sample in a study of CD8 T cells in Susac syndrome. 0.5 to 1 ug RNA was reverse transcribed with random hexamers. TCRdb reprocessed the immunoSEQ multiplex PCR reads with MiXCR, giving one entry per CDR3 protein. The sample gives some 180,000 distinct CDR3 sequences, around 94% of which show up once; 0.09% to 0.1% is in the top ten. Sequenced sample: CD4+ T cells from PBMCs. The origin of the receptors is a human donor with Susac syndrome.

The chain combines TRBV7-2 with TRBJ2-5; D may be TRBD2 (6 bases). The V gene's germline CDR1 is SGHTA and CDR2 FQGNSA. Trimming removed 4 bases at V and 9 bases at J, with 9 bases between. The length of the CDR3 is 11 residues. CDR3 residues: CASSWEESQYF. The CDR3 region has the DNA TGTGCCAGCAGCTGGGAGGAGTCCCAGTACTTC.

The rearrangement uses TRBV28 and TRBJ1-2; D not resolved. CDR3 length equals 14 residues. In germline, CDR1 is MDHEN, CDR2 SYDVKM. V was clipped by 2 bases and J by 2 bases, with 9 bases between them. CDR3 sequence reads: CASSLHSRNYGYTF. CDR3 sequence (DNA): TGTGCCAGCAGTTTACATTCCAGGAACTATGGCTACACCTTC.

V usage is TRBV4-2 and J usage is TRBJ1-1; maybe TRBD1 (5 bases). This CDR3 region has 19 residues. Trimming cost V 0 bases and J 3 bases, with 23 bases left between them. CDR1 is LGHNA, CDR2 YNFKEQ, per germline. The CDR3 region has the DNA TGTGCCAGCAGCCAAGATCTGAGGGGTAACCTATTAAGGGACACTGAAGCTTTCTTT. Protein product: CASSQDLRGNLLRDTEAFF.

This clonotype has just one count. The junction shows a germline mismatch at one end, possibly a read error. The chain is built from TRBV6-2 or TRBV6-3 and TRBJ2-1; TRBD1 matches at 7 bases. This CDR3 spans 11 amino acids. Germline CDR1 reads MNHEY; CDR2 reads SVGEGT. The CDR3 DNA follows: TGTGTCAGCAGGGGGTACAATGAGCAGTTCTTC. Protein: CVSRGYNEQFF.

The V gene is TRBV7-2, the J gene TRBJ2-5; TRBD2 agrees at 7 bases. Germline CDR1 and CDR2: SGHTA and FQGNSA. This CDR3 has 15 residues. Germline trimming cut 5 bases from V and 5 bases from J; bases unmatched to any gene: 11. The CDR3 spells CASSPPREYRETQYF. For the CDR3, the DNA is TGTGCCAGCAGCCCCCCGCGGGAGTACAGGGAGACCCAGTACTTC.

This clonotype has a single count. CDR3 nucleotides: TGCAGCGTTGAAGATGGATGGAGCACTAACTATGGCTACACCTTC. Its translation: CSVEDGWSTNYGYTF. The rearrangement joins TRBV29-1 to TRBJ1-2; no reliable D call. The CDR3 totals 15 residues. V dropped 0 bases and J dropped 0 bases, with 11 bases sitting between them. CDR1 is SQVTM, CDR2 ANQGSEA, per germline.

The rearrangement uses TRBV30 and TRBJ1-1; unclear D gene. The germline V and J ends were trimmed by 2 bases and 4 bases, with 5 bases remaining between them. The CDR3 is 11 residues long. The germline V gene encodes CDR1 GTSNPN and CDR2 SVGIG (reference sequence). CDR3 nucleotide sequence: TGTGCCTGGAGTTGGGGCACTGAAGCTTTCTTT. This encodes CAWSWGTEAFF. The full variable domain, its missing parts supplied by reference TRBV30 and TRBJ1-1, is SQTIHQWPATLVQPVGSPLSLECTVEGTSNPNLYWYRQAAGRGLQLLFYSVGIGQISSEVPQNLSASRPQDRQFILSSKKLLLSDSGFYLCAWSWGTEAFFGQGTRLTVV.

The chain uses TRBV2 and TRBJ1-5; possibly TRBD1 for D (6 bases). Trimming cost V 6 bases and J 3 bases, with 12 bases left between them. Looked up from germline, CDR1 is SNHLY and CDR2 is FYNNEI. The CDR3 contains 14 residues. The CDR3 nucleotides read TGTGCCAGCAGACTACACAGGGACAATCAGCCCCAGCATTTT. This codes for CASRLHRDNQPQHF.

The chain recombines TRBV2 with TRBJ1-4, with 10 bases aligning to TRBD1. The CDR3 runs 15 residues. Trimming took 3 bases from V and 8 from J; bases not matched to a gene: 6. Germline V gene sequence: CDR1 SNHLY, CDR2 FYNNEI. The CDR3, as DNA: TGTGCCAGCAGTGAGGGGACAGGGGATGGCGAAAAACTGTTTTTT. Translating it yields CASSEGTGDGEKLFF.

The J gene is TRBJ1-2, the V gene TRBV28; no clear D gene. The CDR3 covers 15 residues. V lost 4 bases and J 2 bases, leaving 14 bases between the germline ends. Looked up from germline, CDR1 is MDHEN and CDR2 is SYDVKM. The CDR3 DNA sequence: TGTGCCAGCAGTTCCCTACGTGGTTCCAACTATGGCTACACCTTC. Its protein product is CASSSLRGSNYGYTF.

The CDR3 coding sequence is TGCGCCAGCAGCTTGGGGCTAGCGGGAACAGGAGAGCAGTACTTC. Translated, it gives CASSLGLAGTGEQYF. The chain uses TRBV5-1 and TRBJ2-7; TRBD2 aligns across 9 bases. The CDR3 is made up of 15 amino acids. The J segment lost 7 bases and the V segment lost 0 bases, leaving 8 bases of the junction unmatched. CDR1 SGHRS and CDR2 YFSETQ come from the germline V gene.